This TCR beta chain emerged from a study of CD8+ T cells in alopecia areata. V was cut by 0 bases and J by 7 bases, with 10 bases left in between. Germline lookup yields CDR1 SGDLS and CDR2 YYNGEE. The CDR3 is made up of 13 amino acids. Remarks on this clone: Its matching antigen is unknown.

The authors extracted RNA and reverse transcribed it into cDNA as the sequencing template. The table came from immunoSEQ multiplex PCR; TCRdb's copy has only in-frame clones and leaves some out. The sample holds 100,000 to 150,000 clones, about 47% seen once. Points from the study as a whole: It was less clear whether patients shared TCRs than it was in mice, possibly because of HLA.

This sequence originates from a human donor with alopecia areata. The V and J genes are TRBV9 and TRBJ1-1; a possible D gene is TRBD1 (5 bases). This specimen was CD8+ T cells sorted from blood, taken at week 0. CDR3 region: CASSVENGGEAFF. CDR3 in DNA: TGTGCCAGCAGCGTAGAGAATGGGGGTGAAGCTTTCTTT. Complete variable domain (other parts from reference TRBV9 and TRBJ1-1): DSGVTQTPKHLITATGQRVTLRCSPRSGDLSVYWYQQSLDQGLQFLIQYYNGEERAKGNILERFSAQQFPDLHSELNLSSLELGDSALYFCASSVENGGEAFFGQGTRLTVV.